Below are 21 T cell receptor beta chains sequenced from a single sample in a study of T-cell memory formation after mild COVID-19. A single record per CDR3 protein comes from TCRdb applying MiXCR to the 5' RACE reads. The data hold 300,000 to 400,000 distinct CDR3 sequences, with around 15% observed a single time. The sequencing sample was made of PBMCs or a T cell subset sorted from them (not recorded which). The receptors were gathered from a man between 18 and 29 years old who had mild COVID-19 (a few samples of this study predate the infection). Cell type and time point are not known.

This chain's CDR3 is CAISESIVAAGNTIYF. The CDR3 nucleotides are TGTGCCATCAGTGAGTCGATCGTTGCAGCGGGAAACACCATATATTTT. The chain couples TRBV10-3 to TRBJ1-3; D is uncertain. The CDR3 runs 16 residues. V was pared by 0 bases and J by 4 bases, with 13 bases between. From germline, CDR1 is ENHRY and CDR2 SYGVKD.

The genes are TRBV4-2 and TRBJ2-7, with 9 bases aligning to TRBD2. This CDR3 has 18 amino acids. V was pared by 0 bases and J by 0 bases, with 9 bases of the junction left unmatched. Germline V gene lookup returns CDR1 LGHNA and CDR2 YNFKEQ. CDR3: CASSQDGAGGPSSYEQYF. In nucleotides, the CDR3 is TGTGCCAGCAGCCAAGATGGGGCGGGGGGGCCCAGCTCCTACGAGCAGTACTTC.

In its sample, this clonotype was seen a few times. The rearrangement uses TRBV3-1 and TRBJ2-2; D perhaps matches TRBD2 (6 bases). The CDR3 is 15 residues long. Germline CDR1 and CDR2: LGHDT and YNNKEL (reference sequence). V shed 4 bases and J shed 5 bases, with 14 bases lying between them. CDR3 sequence (DNA): TGTGCCAGCAGCCCCGGGAATGCGGGGACCGGGGAGCTGTTTTTT. Translation: CASSPGNAGTGELFF.

The chain couples TRBV5-1 to TRBJ1-5; no clear D gene. V was clipped by 5 bases and J by 4 bases, with 16 bases between them. Germline CDR1 and CDR2: SGHRS and YFSETQ. This CDR3 comprises 15 residues. This CDR3 is CASSWEGVGNQPQHF. The CDR3 DNA sequence: TGCGCCAGCAGTTGGGAGGGCGTGGGGAATCAGCCCCAGCATTTT.

This clonotype showed up just a few times. V is TRBV5-1 and J is TRBJ2-3; 13 bases match TRBD2. V lost 3 bases, J lost 2 bases, and 6 bases stayed unmatched. Germline V gene sequence: CDR1 SGHRS, CDR2 YFSETQ. The CDR3 is made up of 17 amino acids. Here the CDR3 reads CASSSGLAGPNTDTQYF. The CDR3 nucleotides read TGCGCCAGCAGCTCGGGACTAGCGGGGCCTAACACAGATACGCAGTATTTT.

The gene calls are TRBV20-1 and TRBJ2-3, with TRBD2 matching over 10 bases. Germline V gene sequence: CDR1 DFQATT, CDR2 SNEGSKA (reference sequence). V lost 5 bases and J lost 6; bases outside the gene matches: 8. The CDR3 sequence is 14 residues long. The CDR3 bases are TGCAGTGCTTTCTCAGCGGGGGGGCCTGATACGCAGTATTTT. Its translation is CSAFSAGGPDTQYF.

This clonotype was detected only a few times. J is TRBJ1-1 and V is TRBV7-6; D might be TRBD1 (5 bases). The ends were cut back, 6 bases at V and 4 bases at J, with 12 bases in the middle. Germline V gene data show CDR1 as SGHVS and CDR2 as FNYEAQ. CDR3 length: 13 residues. CDR3: CASRGERGTEAFF. Written as DNA, the CDR3 is TGTGCCAGCAGGGGGGAAAGGGGCACTGAAGCTTTCTTT. Full variable domain (remainder filled in from reference TRBV7-6 and TRBJ1-1): GAGVSQSPRYKVTKRGQDVALRCDPISGHVSLYWYRQALGQGPEFLTYFNYEAQQDKSGLPNDRFSAERPEGSISTLTIQRTEQRDSAMYRCASRGERGTEAFFGQGTRLTVV.

J is TRBJ1-5 and V is TRBV19; TRBD1 agrees at 10 bases. Per the germline V gene, CDR1 is LNHDA and CDR2 is SQIVND (reference sequence). This CDR3 spans 14 amino acids. V lost 6 bases and J lost 7; bases outside the gene matches: 6. The CDR3 loop is CASSRQGAVQPQHF. CDR3 DNA sequence: TGTGCCAGTAGCCGACAGGGGGCTGTCCAGCCCCAGCATTTT.

The rearrangement joins TRBV4-1 to TRBJ2-1; D might be TRBD1 (6 bases). Germline CDR1 is MGHRA and CDR2 is YSYEKL. Deletions cut 1 base from V and 9 bases from J, with 10 bases between. The CDR3 covers 13 residues. The CDR3 bases are TGCGCCAGCAGCCAAGGGACAGTGAGTGAGCAGTTCTTC. Translated: CASSQGTVSEQFF.

The rearrangement uses TRBV25-1 and TRBJ2-1, with 11 bases aligning to TRBD2. There are 15 residues in the CDR3. V lost 4 bases to trimming and J lost 4 bases; unmatched junction nucleotides: 3. Germline loops: CDR1 MGHDK, CDR2 SYGVNS. CDR3 DNA sequence: TGTGCCAGCAGTGTAGGGACTAGCGGTTACAATGAGCAGTTCTTC. It is translated as CASSVGTSGYNEQFF.

There are a few counts of this clonotype. The chain carries TRBV7-3 and TRBJ2-1; the match to TRBD1 covers 9 bases. With V trimmed by 4 bases and J by 6 bases, 1 base remained unmatched. This CDR3 contains 13 residues. Germline CDR1 and CDR2: SGHTA and FQGTGA. CDR3 sequence reads: CASSWGQGNEQFF. The CDR3 DNA reads as TGTGCCAGCAGCTGGGGACAGGGCAATGAGCAGTTCTTC.

The J gene is TRBJ1-5, the V gene TRBV5-8, with 7 bases identical to TRBD1. The CDR3 covers 15 residues. Germline V lookup: CDR1 SGHTS, CDR2 YDEGEE. V shed 5 bases and J 5 bases; nucleotides not matched to a gene: 10. CDR3 DNA: TGTGCCAGCAGTCCTACAGGGGATTGGGATCAGCCCCAGCATTTT. Translated: CASSPTGDWDQPQHF.

The V call is TRBV9, the J call TRBJ1-1; 10 bases are a match to TRBD1. CDR3 length: 15 residues. V trimming: 5 bases; J trimming: 6 bases; junction bases outside the gene matches: 10. The germline V gene has CDR1 SGDLS and CDR2 YYNGEE. CDR3 protein: CASRRTGGGYAEAFF. The CDR3 nucleotides are TGTGCCAGCAGGCGGACAGGGGGGGGTTACGCTGAAGCTTTCTTT.

This chain joins TRBV2 and TRBJ2-4, with 9 bases matching TRBD1. The V gene's germline CDR1 is SNHLY and CDR2 FYNNEI. The CDR3 consists of 17 residues. V shed 1 base and J 6 bases; nucleotides not matched to a gene: 10. The CDR3 region is CASSEGPGTGTGNIQYF. DNA of the CDR3: TGTGCCAGCAGTGAAGGTCCCGGGACAGGGACGGGAAACATTCAGTACTTC. The full variable domain, completed using reference TRBV2 and TRBJ2-4, is EPEVTQTPSHQVTQMGQEVILRCVPISNHLYFYWYRQILGQKVEFLVSFYNNEISEKSEIFDDQFSVERPDGSNFTLKIRSTKLEDSAMYFCASSEGPGTGTGNIQYFGAGTRLSVL.

In this sample, this clonotype turned up a few times. This chain uses TRBV7-2 with TRBJ2-6, with 7 bases aligning to TRBD1. Per the germline V gene, CDR1 is SGHTA and CDR2 is FQGNSA. V trimming: 3 bases; J trimming: 0 bases; junction bases outside the gene matches: 5. The CDR3 extends over 17 amino acids. CDR3 in DNA: TGTGCCAGCAGCTTGAGGGGGCGTCCCTCTGGGGCCAACGTCCTGACTTTC. Protein sequence: CASSLRGRPSGANVLTF.

This clonotype was seen once. This chain connects TRBV5-1 to TRBJ2-5; possibly TRBD1 for D (5 bases). Germline V gene lookup returns CDR1 SGHRS and CDR2 YFSETQ. CDR3 length: 13 residues. The V end was cut by 1 base, the J end by 5 bases, with 9 bases between. The CDR3 spells CASSLPRAETQYF. The CDR3 DNA follows: TGCGCCAGCAGCTTGCCCAGGGCCGAGACCCAGTACTTC.

CDR3 nucleotide sequence: TGCGCCAGCAGCTTGGGCTGGGGGTCTGGGGCCAACGTCCTGACTTTC. Residues: CASSLGWGSGANVLTF. This sequence joins TRBV5-1 and TRBJ2-6, with D possibly called TRBD1 or TRBD2 (5 bases each). Trimming removed 0 bases at V and 1 base at J, with 8 bases between. The V gene's germline CDR1 is SGHRS and CDR2 YFSETQ. CDR3 length: 16 amino acids.

This clonotype was recorded many times. The rearrangement joins TRBV12-3 or TRBV12-4 to TRBJ1-1; D is uncertain. V was clipped by 6 bases and J by 8 bases, with 10 bases between them. This CDR3 spans 11 amino acids. The chain's CDR3 is CASRERGEAFF. CDR3 nucleotides: TGTGCCAGCAGGGAACGAGGAGAAGCTTTCTTT.

This clonotype was observed a handful of times. CDR3 sequence: CASSQDFAGGNTIYF. The CDR3 nucleotides are TGCGCCAGCAGCCAAGATTTTGCCGGAGGAAACACCATATATTTT. This chain joins TRBV4-3 and TRBJ1-3; the D is unclear. CDR3 length: 15 residues. Germline V gene lookup returns CDR1 LGHNA and CDR2 YSLEER. V was trimmed by 0 bases and J by 4 bases, leaving 10 bases between them.

The rearrangement joins TRBV5-4 to TRBJ2-2, with 12 bases identical to TRBD1. The CDR3 is 15 residues long. Trimming removed 5 bases from V and 6 bases from J; junction bases left unmatched: 5. Germline V gene lookup returns CDR1 SGHNT and CDR2 YYREEE (reference sequence). The CDR3 DNA reads as TGTGCCAGCAGAACCGGGACAGGGGGCGCCGGGGAGCTGTTTTTT. Its protein is CASRTGTGGAGELFF.

The rearrangement uses TRBV12-3 or TRBV12-4 and TRBJ1-1; 8 positions match TRBD1. The CDR3 extends over 13 amino acids. V gave up 3 bases and J gave up 7 bases; unmatched junction bases: 4. CDR3 nucleotide sequence: TGTGCCAGCAGTTTCTACAGGGGGAATGAAGCTTTCTTT. It encodes CASSFYRGNEAFF.